A single sample gave rise to the 13 T cell receptor beta chains below, sequenced in a study of molecular identifiers for immune sequencing clone quantification. Each CDR3 protein gets one entry after TCRdb re-called the PCR reads with MiXCR. The sample consists of some 320,000 distinct CDR3 sequences, 20% to 25% of them appearing once. The sample was naive CD8+ T cells from blood, with Jurkat cell RNA spiked in. Regarding subset: FACS-sorted CD8+CD4-CCR7+CD45RA+ naive T cells. These receptors were collected from a human donor in good health. Some libraries in this study had Jurkat cell RNA spiked in.

This chain links TRBV10-3 with TRBJ2-1; weak D call: TRBD2 (6 bases). The V and J ends lost 6 bases and 9 bases respectively, with 27 bases between them. The CDR3 sequence is 17 residues long. The germline CDR1 and CDR2 sequences are ENHRY and SYGVKD. The CDR3 nucleotides are TGTGCCATCAGCGGAGCCGAAGAATTCTCTAAGGGAGGTGAGCAGTTCTTC. Amino acid sequence: CAISGAEEFSKGGEQFF.

This clonotype showed up just a few times. The V call is TRBV4-3, the J call TRBJ2-5; no clear D. The CDR3 has 14 amino acids. In germline, CDR1 is LGHNA, CDR2 YSLEER. V was cut by 1 base and J by 5 bases, with 11 bases left in between. The CDR3 DNA sequence: TGCGCCAGCAGCCAAGTTCTGAGTCTCGAGACCCAGTACTTC. Protein: CASSQVLSLETQYF.

Points on this clonotype: One junction end does not reproduce the germline sequence, and a read error may be involved. This chain uses TRBV7-6 with TRBJ1-5; D ambiguous. The CDR3 has 15 residues. CDR1 is SGHVS and CDR2 is FNYEAQ in the germline V gene. DNA of the CDR3: TGTGCCTGCAGCCCCGGACCCGGGAGGTATCAGCCCCAGCATTTT. Translating gives CACSPGPGRYQPQHF.

This clonotype was seen ten or more times. It is likely a read error, because the conserved phenylalanine at the end of the CDR3 is missing. It is unclear where the CDR3 begins or ends on the DNA, so no DNA is shown, and the CDR3 is as TCRdb lists it. The chain uses TRBV5-8 and TRBJ2-4; the table's D call, TRBD2, was not checked against the DNA. Germline CDR1 SGHTS, CDR2 YDEGEE. With termini counted, the CDR3 has 11 amino acids. CDR3 in amino acids: CASSLAGPNRI.

This clonotype was picked up many times. The DNA for the CDR3 is TGCAGCGTTGAAGATCTAACAGTACTAGCCAAAAACATTCAGTACTTC. This gives the protein CSVEDLTVLAKNIQYF. J is TRBJ2-4 and V is TRBV29-1; D call uncertain. The CDR3 is 16 amino acids. V lost 0 bases, J lost 0 bases, and 12 bases lay in between. Germline CDR1 SQVTM, CDR2 ANQGSEA.

The rearrangement links TRBV4-3 to TRBJ1-1, with TRBD1 identical over 7 bases. This CDR3 contains 15 residues. Germline CDR1 and CDR2: LGHNA and YSLEER. V lost 1 base to trimming and J lost 6 bases; unmatched junction nucleotides: 8. This chain's CDR3 is CASSQVTGYQAEAFF. CDR3 nucleotides: TGCGCCAGCAGCCAAGTGACAGGGTATCAAGCTGAAGCTTTCTTT.

Concerning this clonotype itself: It may be a read error: a sequence one base away is much more abundant. The chain carries TRBV29-1 and TRBJ1-1; D uncertain. Per the germline V gene, CDR1 is SQVTM and CDR2 is ANQGSEA. CDR3 length: 11 amino acids. The CDR3 sequence: CGPRVGTEAFF. The CDR3, as DNA: TGCGGCCCGAGGGTCGGAACTGAAGCTTTCTTT.

This clonotype was recorded at least ten times. The chain is built from TRBV25-1 and TRBJ1-1, with TRBD1 as a possible D gene (5 bases). V was clipped by 0 bases and J by 9 bases, with 11 bases between them. The germline gives CDR1 MGHDK, CDR2 SYGVNS. This CDR3 is 13 amino acids long. CDR3 nucleotide sequence: TGTGCCAGCAGTGAATACAAGGACAACAAAGCTTTCTTT. Translating gives CASSEYKDNKAFF.

In its sample, this clonotype was seen many times. The chain recombines TRBV20-1 with TRBJ2-2; 8 nucleotides line up with TRBD1. CDR1 is DFQATT and CDR2 is SNEGSKA in the germline V gene (reference sequence). V lost 0 bases to trimming and J lost 0 bases; unmatched junction nucleotides: 6. CDR3 length equals 17 residues. The CDR3, as DNA: TGCAGTGCTAGAGATCTGACAGGGGCCACGAACACCGGGGAGCTGTTTTTT. Translation: CSARDLTGATNTGELFF.

This clonotype was seen at least ten times. The V call is TRBV19, the J call TRBJ2-5; 7 bases map to TRBD1. Germline V CDR1 and CDR2: LNHDA, SQIVND (reference sequence). The CDR3 length is 12 residues. The V and J ends lost 8 bases and 3 bases, in that order; junction bases with no gene match: 3. The CDR3 protein is CASEGTEETQYF. CDR3 nucleotide sequence: TGTGCCAGTGAGGGGACAGAAGAGACCCAGTACTTC.

This clonotype appeared many times. This sequence joins TRBV15 and TRBJ1-1; TRBD1 agrees at 8 bases. There are 16 residues in the CDR3. CDR1 and CDR2 (germline): LNHNV, YYDKDF (reference sequence). With V trimmed by 5 bases and J by 4 bases, 12 bases remained unmatched. The CDR3 spells CATSRGAKTGGTEAFF. CDR3 sequence (DNA): TGTGCCACCAGCCGAGGGGCGAAAACAGGGGGCACTGAAGCTTTCTTT.

This clonotype was seen at least ten times. V usage is TRBV28 and J usage is TRBJ2-7; 9 bases agree with TRBD1. The CDR3 extends over 14 amino acids. Germline loops: CDR1 MDHEN, CDR2 SYDVKM. V lost 7 bases, J lost 6 bases, and 10 bases stayed unmatched. The CDR3 nucleotides read TGTGCCAGCAAGCGTTACAGGGGGCCCTCCGAGCAGTACTTC. This sequence encodes CASKRYRGPSEQYF. Full variable domain (remainder filled in from reference TRBV28 and TRBJ2-7): DVKVTQSSRYLVKRTGEKVFLECVQDMDHENMFWYRQDPGLGLRLIYFSYDVKMKEKGDIPEGYSVSREKKERFSLILESASTNQTSMYLCASKRYRGPSEQYFGPGTRLTVT.

This clonotype has ten or more counts. V is TRBV29-1 and J is TRBJ2-3, with unresolved D. CDR1 SQVTM and CDR2 ANQGSEA come from the germline V gene. This CDR3 region has 10 residues. The V and J ends lost 6 bases and 0 bases respectively, with 1 base between them. CDR3 DNA: TGCAGCGTAAGCACAGATACGCAGTATTTT. Encoded protein: CSVSTDTQYF.